The T cell receptor (beta chain) under discussion was sequenced for a study of shared clonotypes between healthy human individuals. Overall study context: Each donor's CD4 naive and CD4 memory cells filled three plates apiece, CD8 naive two, and CD8 memory one.

V was clipped by 5 bases and J by 16 bases; unmatched bases: 16. This CDR3 has 15 amino acids. The V gene's germline CDR1 is SGHAT and CDR2 FQNNGV. Generated by immunoSEQ multiplex PCR, the TCRdb table keeps only in-frame clones and is missing some. The data contain approximately 1.5 million clones, approximately 98.5% of them seen just once; the ten biggest clones take up 0.36%. The sequence was obtained from a man younger than 40 in good health. V usage is TRBV11-2 and J usage is TRBJ2-1; 11 bases align to TRBD2. Specimen: naive CD4+ T cells sorted from blood. As to subset: CD45RA+ positively selected. This chain's CDR3 is CASSPKLAGVAVYFF. The CDR3 coding sequence is TGTGCCAGCAGCCCAAAACTAGCGGGAGTTGCGGTATACTTCTTC. The variable domain in full, completed from reference TRBV11-2 and TRBJ2-1, reads EAGVAQSPRYKIIEKRQSVAFWCNPISGHATLYWYQQILGQGPKLLIQFQNNGVVDDSQLPKDRFSAERLKGVDSTLKIQPAKLEDSAVYLCASSPKLAGVAVYFFGPGTRLTVL.